This T cell receptor beta chain was identified in a study of CD8 T cells in ankylosing spondylitis. Regarding this clonotype: Its specificity is unknown.

Study-level points and caveats: A motif of several highly homologous TCR beta variants was seen as apparently characteristic of ankylosing spondylitis blood. Earlier authors reported some of these motif variants in reactive arthritis synovial fluid and blood. Researchers report that disease-linked clones proved CD8+ and relatively rare in peripheral blood.

Quantitative 5'-RACE was performed with molecular barcodes, and it yielded the TCR beta libraries. A single record per CDR3 protein comes from TCRdb applying MiXCR to the 5' RACE reads. The sample has a few hundred thousand distinct CDR3 sequences; 15% to 20% are singletons. The CDR3 covers 13 residues. Germline CDR1 SGHAT, CDR2 FQNNGV. V was pared by 5 bases and J by 16 bases, with 18 bases between. The TCR comes from a male donor with ankylosing spondylitis. The sample comprised blood, either unsorted or a sorted T cell fraction (not recorded which). The J gene is TRBJ1-6, the V gene TRBV11-2, with D perhaps matching TRBD1 (5 bases). The CDR3 loop is CASSRDGYGALHF. CDR3 nucleotides: TGTGCCAGCAGCCGCGATGGTTACGGGGCACTCCACTTT.